The 6 T cell receptor beta chains given below trace back to one sample, sequenced in a study of cytomegalovirus exposure and HLA in healthy donors. The study ran its PCR with 60 Vbeta and 13 Jbeta primers. TCRdb's table, derived via immunoSEQ multiplex PCR, lists solely in-frame clones and lacks some. The sample holds about 130,000 clones, approximately 83% seen once. Specimen: PBMCs. These receptor sequences come from a man aged 35-49 years in good health and CMV-seronegative.

The chain is built from TRBV30 and TRBJ2-7; D is unresolved. Germline V gene sequence: CDR1 GTSNPN, CDR2 SVGIG (reference sequence). V was clipped by 1 base and J by 1 base, with 2 bases between them. The CDR3 covers 11 residues. CDR3 residues: CAWSASYEQYF. CDR3 sequence (DNA): TGTGCCTGGAGTGCATCCTACGAGCAGTACTTC.

The chain couples TRBV29-1 to TRBJ1-2; 7 bases align to TRBD1. CDR1 SQVTM and CDR2 ANQGSEA come from the germline V gene. Trimming cost V 2 bases and J 4 bases; bases outside gene matches: 1. The CDR3 has 12 amino acids. CDR3 residues: CSVETGAYGYTF. As DNA, the CDR3 is TGCAGCGTTGAAACAGGGGCCTATGGCTACACCTTC. Complete variable domain (other parts from reference TRBV29-1 and TRBJ1-2): SAVISQKPSRDICQRGTSLTIQCQVDSQVTMMFWYRQQPGQSLTLIATANQGSEATYESGFVIDKFPISRPNLTFSTLTVSNMSPEDSSIYLCSVETGAYGYTFGSGTRLTVV.

This chain uses TRBV11-2 with TRBJ2-5, with a weak D call TRBD2 (6 bases). V lost 4 bases, J lost 3 bases, and 24 bases lay in between. CDR1 is SGHAT, CDR2 FQNNGV, per germline. The CDR3 extends over 18 amino acids. The CDR3 DNA sequence: TGTGCCAGCAGCTCAGATCAGCCCCTTCCTTGGGGGGAAGAGACCCAGTACTTC. It yields the protein CASSSDQPLPWGEETQYF.

The J gene is TRBJ2-1, the V gene TRBV6-1; TRBD2 matches 9 bases. The CDR3 runs to 15 residues. CDR1 is MNHNS, CDR2 SASEGT, per germline. The V and J ends lost 0 bases and 7 bases, in that order; junction bases with no gene match: 4. The CDR3 spells CASSEAGLARNEQFF. The CDR3 bases are TGTGCCAGCAGTGAAGCTGGACTAGCGAGGAATGAGCAGTTCTTC.

The genes are TRBV5-1 and TRBJ2-1, with TRBD1 matching 7 bases. Germline V gene sequence: CDR1 SGHRS, CDR2 YFSETQ. The junction had 6 bases not matched to a gene; V was cut back by 4 bases and J by 5 bases. This CDR3 is 14 amino acids long. Written as DNA, the CDR3 is TGCGCCAGCAGCCCCGGACAGGAACACAATGAGCAGTTCTTC. It translates to CASSPGQEHNEQFF.

The J gene is TRBJ2-1, the V gene TRBV29-1, with TRBD1 matching 7 bases. The V gene end was trimmed by 3 bases and the J gene end by 0 bases; junction bases not matched to a gene: 11. CDR1 and CDR2 (germline): SQVTM, ANQGSEA. The CDR3 covers 17 residues. CDR3 bases: TGCAGCGTTGACCCACCATTAGGACAGGTCTCCTACAATGAGCAGTTCTTC. Its translation is CSVDPPLGQVSYNEQFF.